The following is a T cell receptor beta chain sequence with its context. Its target is unknown. The sample comes from a study of CD8 T cells in ankylosing spondylitis. The study's findings and limits: Disease-linked clones, CD8+, were relatively rare in peripheral blood. A motif of seven or eight highly homologous TCR beta variants was seen as apparently characteristic of ankylosing spondylitis blood.

MiXCR, run by TCRdb on the 5' RACE reads, gives a single entry per CDR3 protein. The sample shows just under 550,000 distinct CDR3 sequences, roughly 12% of them seen only once. The CDR3 is made up of 16 amino acids. V was cut by 5 bases and J by 0 bases, with 16 bases left in between. Germline V lookup: CDR1 SGHTA, CDR2 FQGNSA. This rearrangement joins TRBV7-2 to TRBJ2-5; no reliable D call. The receptor comes from a male donor with ankylosing spondylitis. The sequencing sample was made of blood, either unsorted or a sorted T cell fraction (not recorded which). The CDR3: CASSPNGLGYQETQYF. CDR3 nucleotides: TGTGCCAGCAGCCCTAACGGGCTCGGATACCAAGAGACCCAGTACTTC.